Here is one T cell receptor (beta chain) with its context. The clone's antigen remains unknown. The sample holds no much larger clone one base away, and base qualities are not on file. This record comes from a study of blood T cell repertoires in COVID-19 (dated by TCRdb to the early 2020s). Background for the entire study: Samples from collaborators originated in the United States, Italy and Spain and spanned both the acute and convalescent phases of COVID-19. The material from the prospective study consisted of cDNA or gDNA derived from T cells, B-cell-depleted T cells, or PBMCs. Deeply sampled blood TCRbeta repertoires from subjects exposed to, actively infected with, or recovered from COVID-19 were included in the dataset. HLA class I and class II types, where available, came from metadata supplied by the sample provider rather than from assay-based typing. A freely available public database, intended as a resource for researchers studying the immune response to SARS-CoV-2, is where the repertoires were released. A de-identified subject ID, COVID-19 status, age in years and sex were almost always included in the sample metadata. The samples were drawn from two sources: the first 160 participants of the ongoing ImmuneRACE study, and 1,254 subjects contributed by 6 global collaborators.

Whole blood was collected in K2EDTA tubes by collaborating institutions according to the institutions' own protocols. Collaborator samples were shipped for TCRbeta analysis as frozen whole blood, isolated PBMCs, or DNA extracted from either sample type. Here is what the overall study found, with its caveats: How much clinical and demographic metadata was included differed by source and by participant, and the metadata was provided uncurated.

Relative to germline, V is missing 4 bases and J is missing 2 bases, with 6 bases of the junction outside any gene match. The CDR3 numbers 18 residues from cysteine through phenylalanine. Left in the record is the CDR3 DNA by itself, 54 bases read in frame from the first base. CDR1 and CDR2 are drawn from the germline V gene (reference sequence): LGHDT, YNNKEL. TCRbeta CDR3 regions were amplified from genomic DNA using the immunoSEQ Assay, a bias-controlled multiplex PCR. Processing in the source paper ran as follows. Nucleated cell counts per sample were estimated from amplification of reference gene primers within the assay. Sequence reads were collapsed and filtered to measure the absolute abundance of every unique TCRbeta CDR3 rearrangement. For each sample, productive Simpson clonality was calculated as the square root of Simpson's diversity index across productive rearrangements. The table was pulled from immuneACCESS by TCRdb, which kept in-frame rearrangements only. Such tables lose some clones; where checked, under half of the loss comes from unresolved V genes, and the rest has no known cause. V and J calls and clone size are given by that table; D and trimming were obtained from the DNA. For this sample there are about 140,000 clones; over 80% appear just once. The ten largest clones capture around 0.91% of the sample.

This receptor was identified in a woman in her 50s with acute or convalescent COVID-19. Sequencing was done on a sample of peripheral blood. The receptor chain draws on TRBV3-1 (or the pseudogene TRBV3-2) and TRBJ2-3; a stretch of 16 junction bases matches TRBD2. The CDR3 sequence is CASSLSGTSGRVTDTQYF. The nucleotide sequence reads TGTGCCAGCAGCCTATCCGGGACTAGCGGGAGGGTCACAGATACGCAGTATTTT.